In this sample, the clone carrying this TCR beta chain turned up a few times. Germline CDR1 and CDR2: MDHEN and SYDVKM. The CDR3 has 14 residues. V shed 5 bases, J shed 5 bases, and the junction held 3 bases outside the gene matches. At deep level, the assay was performed. Every immunoSEQ plate was one replicate of a subset's evenly spread DNA. Original processing notes: Junction-only sequences without quality scores were provided by ImmunoSEQ, so filtering was different. Here immunoSEQ multiplex PCR was the method, and the copy in TCRdb shows in-frame clones only, minus some. V, J and clone size were drawn from that table, and D and trimming were deduced from the DNA. The repertoire holds about 470,000 clones, with around 79% as singletons. The data belong to a study of shared clonotypes between healthy human individuals.

The J gene is TRBJ2-5, the V gene TRBV28; the match to TRBD2 covers 12 bases. Specimen: PBMCs. This TCR was recovered from a woman in her 40s in good health. Some clones in this sample may be carry-over from other donors' samples. In DNA, the CDR3 is TGTGCCAGCAGTCGACTAGCGGGAGTGGAGACCCAGTACTTC. Protein product: CASSRLAGVETQYF.